Sequencing of this T cell receptor beta chain was carried out in a study of post-analysis software for immune sequencing data (dated by TCRdb to the mid-2010s). About the investigation overall: Disease courses on record covered relapsing-remitting, secondary progressive and progressive-relapsing multiple sclerosis, though some patients had no subtype annotation. The multiple sclerosis patient repertoires were compared with some twelve previously published healthy control repertoires from donors aged 6 to 25 years. A subset of samples was prepared in parallel using single-end sample barcoding, then pooled and co-amplified after Illumina adapter ligation. Overall study results and their limits: Compared with controls, multiple sclerosis patients had significantly lower normalized Chao1 diversity, a finding suggesting substantial peripheral T-cell clonal expansion. When samples were clustered directly using the F measure, samples prepared in the same batch co-clustered strongly, which prompted a batch-effect correction. Patients showed significantly higher frequencies than controls for several TRBV segments, among them TRBV5-6, TRBV5-1 and TRBV20-1. The multiple sclerosis patient group was slightly younger than the control group.

In its sample, this clonotype was seen a few times. Its antigen remains unidentified. Within one base of it there is no much larger clone, and no base qualities were kept. To demonstrate the VDJtools post-analysis software, TCR beta repertoires were profiled from the peripheral blood of roughly 14 young patients with multiple sclerosis. The multiple sclerosis patients were children and adolescents ranging in age from 6 to 15 years. The library was prepared using PCR. Sequencing relied on an Illumina HiSeq 2500. To reduce PCR and sequencing biases, unique molecular identifiers were built into the TCR beta cDNA libraries. Some 500,000 cDNA molecules were obtained for every 1 to 10 million input T cells, so each molecule roughly corresponded to one T cell. The patient libraries were prepared and sequenced using the same protocol as the earlier healthy control dataset. Within a given batch, samples were prepared together, multiplexed and sequenced on the same HiSeq lane. From the authors' description of their analysis: Raw barcoded reads were processed with MIGEC, discarding single-read molecular identifier groups before consensus assembly and CDR3 extraction. Clonotype tables were post-analysed with VDJtools, and diversity was normalized by down-sampling all datasets to the smallest sample size. In repertoire overlap clustering, CDR3 amino acid sequences, but not nucleotide sequences, were matched to correct batch-related cross-sample contamination. Clones were called with MiXCR by TCRdb after fastp trimmed the public reads at Q25, and only in-frame beta chains were retained. Rows are combined by CDR3 protein, so each entry shows the most common genes and DNA. The V and J calls here are based on TCRdb, not the publication. A total of roughly 870,000 distinct CDR3 sequences appear in this sample, roughly 50% of them only once. The top ten constitute approximately 4.5% of the sample.

From its cysteine to its phenylalanine, the CDR3 spans 15 amino acids. The only DNA kept is the CDR3, 45 bases in frame from the first base. V was cut back by 6 bases and J by 3 bases, leaving a gap of 18 bases between them. CDR1 SQVTM and CDR2 ANQGSEA are derived from the germline V gene. Sequenced material: blood. The receptor chain draws on TRBV29-1 and TRBJ2-1, and the D gene may be TRBD1, 6 bases matching. The receptor was derived from a girl between 10 and 17 years old with multiple sclerosis. In nucleotide form, the sequence is TGCAGCGTAAACAGGGTACTACGGGGCTACAATGAGCAGTTCTTC. It encodes CSVNRVLRGYNEQFF.